The 14 T cell receptor beta chains in this list originate from one sample, sequenced in a study of blood T cell repertoires in COVID-19. Some clones are missing from TCRdb's copy, which holds only in-frame ones; the method was immunoSEQ multiplex PCR. This sample has a few hundred thousand clones, with under 90% found just once. Sequences were obtained from PBMCs or T cells enriched from blood (not recorded which). These receptor sequences come from a woman between 45 and 60 years old who had been exposed to COVID-19.

In its sample, this clone was seen once. This chain uses TRBV5-1 with TRBJ1-2; TRBD1 agrees at 9 bases. The CDR3 covers 19 residues. CDR1 is SGHRS, CDR2 YFSETQ, per germline. V dropped 4 bases and J dropped 3; count of bases not matched to a gene: 19. The CDR3 reads CASSPSMTPTGQGDYGYTF. CDR3 nucleotides: TGCGCCAGCAGCCCCAGCATGACTCCCACGGGACAGGGTGACTATGGCTACACCTTC.

The V gene is TRBV28, the J gene TRBJ2-4; 11 bases agree with TRBD1. The V segment lost 8 bases and the J segment 0 bases; nucleotides outside the gene matches: 12. The CDR3 is 18 residues long. Germline CDR1 reads MDHEN; CDR2 reads SYDVKM. CDR3 in amino acids: CASRRTGGASVAKNIQYF. As DNA, the CDR3 is TGTGCCAGCCGCCGGACAGGGGGCGCGTCGGTAGCCAAAAACATTCAGTACTTC.

This clone came up a few times. The genes are TRBV12-3 or TRBV12-4 and TRBJ1-2; tentative D call: TRBD1 (6 bases). The length of the CDR3 is 13 residues. The V end was cut by 6 bases, the J end by 7 bases, with 15 bases between. The CDR3 nucleotides read TGTGCCAGCAGACCTTACAGGGCGGGTGGCTACACCTTC. Its translation: CASRPYRAGGYTF.

Only one count was recorded for this clone. This chain connects TRBV11-2 to TRBJ1-1; 7 nucleotides align to TRBD1. Trimming took 3 bases from V and 0 from J; bases not matched to a gene: 10. The CDR3 runs to 17 residues. Germline V lookup: CDR1 SGHAT, CDR2 FQNNGV. The CDR3 region has the DNA TGTGCCAGCAGCTTCGCGCGGGACAGAATCATGAACACTGAAGCTTTCTTT. Its translation is CASSFARDRIMNTEAFF.

A few counts support this clone. The chain carries TRBV21-1 and TRBJ1-4; no DNA check was done on the table's D call, TRBD1. TRBV21-1 is marked as a pseudogene. This CDR3 contains 18 residues. Here the CDR3 DNA reads TGTGCCAGCAGCAAAGGAGCACAGGGCTATGTAACTAATGAAAAACTGTTTTTT. It codes for CASSKGAQGYVTNEKLFF.

This chain joins TRBV28 and TRBJ1-2; 9 nucleotides agree with TRBD1. This CDR3 region has 15 residues. The germline V gene has CDR1 MDHEN and CDR2 SYDVKM. Germline trimming cut 5 bases from V and 3 bases from J; bases unmatched to any gene: 7. This chain's CDR3 is CASSPRTGVYYGYTF. Here the CDR3 DNA reads TGTGCCAGCAGTCCGAGGACAGGGGTTTACTATGGCTACACCTTC.

The rearrangement links TRBV4-1 to TRBJ1-1; no reliable D call. This CDR3 has 15 residues. Trimming cost V 4 bases and J 5 bases, with 17 bases left between them. Germline V CDR1 and CDR2: MGHRA, YSYEKL. The chain's CDR3 is CASSRGLTSGTEAFF. CDR3 coding DNA: TGCGCCAGCAGCCGCGGGCTGACGTCGGGGACTGAAGCTTTCTTT.

The chain is built from TRBV23-1 and TRBJ1-6; 9 bases match TRBD1. TRBV23-1 is flagged as an ORF with uncertain function. The CDR3 consists of 24 residues. V dropped 2 bases and J dropped 0; count of bases not matched to a gene: 23. CDR3 sequence reads: CASSQPLKVDRGTRINSYNSPLHF. DNA for the CDR3: TGCGCCAGCAGTCAACCCCTCAAAGTTGACAGGGGGACTCGAATCAACTCCTATAATTCACCCCTCCACTTT.

This rearrangement joins TRBV24-1 to TRBJ2-1, with D maybe TRBD2 (7 bases). The germline CDR1 and CDR2 sequences are KGHDR and SFDVKD. V lost 7 bases to trimming and J lost 4 bases, with 13 bases between them. There are 14 residues in the CDR3. CDR3 DNA sequence: TGTGCCACCAGCACGGGGGGCAGTTACAATGAGCAGTTCTTC. It translates to CATSTGGSYNEQFF.

The rearrangement uses TRBV6-5 and TRBJ1-2, with TRBD1 matching over 8 bases. The CDR3 covers 15 residues. The germline V gene encodes CDR1 MNHEY and CDR2 SVGAGI. V was clipped by 0 bases and J by 4 bases; unmatched bases: 4. The CDR3 is CASSYSSTGGYGYTF. CDR3 DNA sequence: TGTGCCAGCAGTTACTCGAGTACAGGGGGCTATGGCTACACCTTC.

The J gene is TRBJ1-4, the V gene TRBV5-4, with D perhaps TRBD1 (6 bases). The CDR3 has 17 amino acids. The V end lost 9 bases, the J end lost 0 bases, and 21 bases lay between the germline ends. CDR1 is SGHNT and CDR2 is YYREEE in the germline V gene (reference sequence). CDR3 amino acids: CATTTGLNPTTNEKLFF. The CDR3 bases are TGTGCCACCACGACAGGCTTGAATCCCACAACTAATGAAAAACTGTTTTTT.

This clone has just a few counts. This chain's CDR3 is CASSLAAGSKGQPQHF. Written as DNA, the CDR3 is TGTGCCAGCAGTTTGGCGGCCGGGAGTAAGGGTCAGCCCCAGCATTTT. V is TRBV28 and J is TRBJ1-5; D gene ambiguous. V lost 3 bases to trimming and J lost 6 bases, with 18 bases between them. The CDR3 has 16 amino acids. The germline gives CDR1 MDHEN, CDR2 SYDVKM.

This clone has more than one count but fewer than ten. This rearrangement joins TRBV29-1 to TRBJ2-1; the match to TRBD1 covers 10 bases. The CDR3 consists of 15 residues. CDR1 SQVTM and CDR2 ANQGSEA come from the germline V gene. V was clipped by 5 bases and J by 6 bases; unmatched bases: 10. The CDR3 sequence: CSVYLRDRGGNEQFF. The CDR3 nucleotides are TGCAGCGTTTACCTCCGGGACAGGGGTGGCAATGAGCAGTTCTTC.

V usage is TRBV27 and J usage is TRBJ2-7, with D perhaps TRBD1 (6 bases). Germline-derived CDR1 and CDR2 are MNHEY and SMNVEV (reference sequence). The ends were cut back, 8 bases at V and 5 bases at J, with 22 bases in the middle. This CDR3 has 15 residues. This chain's CDR3 is CASRLQGFGSHEQYF. In DNA, the CDR3 is TGTGCCAGCCGGCTACAGGGTTTTGGTTCCCACGAGCAGTACTTC.